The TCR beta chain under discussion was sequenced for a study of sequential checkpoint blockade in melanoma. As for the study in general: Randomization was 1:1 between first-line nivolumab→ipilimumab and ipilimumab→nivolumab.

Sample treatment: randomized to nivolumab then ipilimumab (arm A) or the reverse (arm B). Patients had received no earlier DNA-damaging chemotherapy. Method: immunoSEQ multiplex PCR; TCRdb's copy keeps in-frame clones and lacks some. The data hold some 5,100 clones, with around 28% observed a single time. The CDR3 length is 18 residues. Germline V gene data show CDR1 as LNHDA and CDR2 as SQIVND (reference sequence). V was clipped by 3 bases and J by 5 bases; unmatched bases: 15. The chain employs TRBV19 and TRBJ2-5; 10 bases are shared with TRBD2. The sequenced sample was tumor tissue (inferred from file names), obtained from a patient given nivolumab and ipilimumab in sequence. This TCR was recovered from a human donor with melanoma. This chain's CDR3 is CASSITGNLAGVRETQYF. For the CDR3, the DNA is TGTGCCAGTAGTATTACAGGGAATCTAGCGGGAGTCCGGGAGACCCAGTACTTC.